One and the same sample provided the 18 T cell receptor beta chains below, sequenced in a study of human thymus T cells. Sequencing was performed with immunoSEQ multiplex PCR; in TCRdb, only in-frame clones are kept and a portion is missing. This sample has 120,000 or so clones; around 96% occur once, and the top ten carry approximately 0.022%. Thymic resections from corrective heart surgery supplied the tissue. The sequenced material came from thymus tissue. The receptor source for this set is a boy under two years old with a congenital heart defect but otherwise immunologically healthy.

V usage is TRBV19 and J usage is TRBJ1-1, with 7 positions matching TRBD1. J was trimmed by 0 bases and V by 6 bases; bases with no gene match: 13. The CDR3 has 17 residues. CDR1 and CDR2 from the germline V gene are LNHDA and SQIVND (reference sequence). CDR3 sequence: CASSPPDRALMNTEAFF. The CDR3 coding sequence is TGTGCCAGTAGCCCCCCTGACAGGGCACTTATGAACACTGAAGCTTTCTTT.

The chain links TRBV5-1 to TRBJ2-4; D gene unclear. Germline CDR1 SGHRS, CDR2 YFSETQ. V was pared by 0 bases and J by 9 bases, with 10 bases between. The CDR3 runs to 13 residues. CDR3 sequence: CASSLGNLGIQYF. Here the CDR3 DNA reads TGCGCCAGCAGCTTGGGAAACCTCGGCATTCAGTACTTC. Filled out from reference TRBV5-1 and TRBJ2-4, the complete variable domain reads KAGVTQTPRYLIKTRGQQVTLSCSPISGHRSVSWYQQTPGQGLQFLFEYFSETQRNKGNFPGRFSGRQFSNSRSEMNVSTLELGDSALYLCASSLGNLGIQYFGAGTRLSVL.

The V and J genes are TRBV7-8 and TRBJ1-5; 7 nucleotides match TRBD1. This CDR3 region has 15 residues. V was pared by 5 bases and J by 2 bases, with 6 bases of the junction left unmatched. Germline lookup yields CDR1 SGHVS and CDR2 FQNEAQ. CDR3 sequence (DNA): TGTGCCAGCAGCCACCGACAGGGTGGCAATCAGCCCCAGCATTTT. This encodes CASSHRQGGNQPQHF.

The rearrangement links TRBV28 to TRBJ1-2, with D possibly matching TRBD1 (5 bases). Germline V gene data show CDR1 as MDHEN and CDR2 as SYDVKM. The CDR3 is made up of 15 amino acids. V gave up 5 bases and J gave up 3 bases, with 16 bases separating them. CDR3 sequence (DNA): TGTGCCAGCAGTAGGGGTAGGGTGGATGACTATGGCTACACCTTC. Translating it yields CASSRGRVDDYGYTF.

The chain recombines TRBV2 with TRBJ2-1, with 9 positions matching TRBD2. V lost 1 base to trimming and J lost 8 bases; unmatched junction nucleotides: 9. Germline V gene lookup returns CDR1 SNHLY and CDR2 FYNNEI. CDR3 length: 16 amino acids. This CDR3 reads CASSEVSGGGADEQFF. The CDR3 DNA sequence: TGTGCCAGCAGTGAAGTTTCCGGCGGGGGGGCAGATGAGCAGTTCTTC.

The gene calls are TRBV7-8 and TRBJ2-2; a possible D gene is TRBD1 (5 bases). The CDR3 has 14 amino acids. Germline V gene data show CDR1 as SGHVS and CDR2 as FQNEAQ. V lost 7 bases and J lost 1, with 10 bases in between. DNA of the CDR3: TGTGCCAGCAACCTACAGGTGAACACCGGGGAGCTGTTTTTT. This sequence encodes CASNLQVNTGELFF.

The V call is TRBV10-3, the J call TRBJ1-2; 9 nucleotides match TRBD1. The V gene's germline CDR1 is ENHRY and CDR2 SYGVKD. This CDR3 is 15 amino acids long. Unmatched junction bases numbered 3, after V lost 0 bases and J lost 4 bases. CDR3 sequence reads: CAISESGTGSYGYTF. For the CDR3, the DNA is TGTGCCATCAGTGAGTCGGGGACAGGGTCCTATGGCTACACCTTC.

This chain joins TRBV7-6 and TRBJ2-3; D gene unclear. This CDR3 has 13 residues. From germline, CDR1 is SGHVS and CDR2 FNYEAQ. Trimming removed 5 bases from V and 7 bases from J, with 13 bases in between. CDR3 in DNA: TGTGCCAGCAGCCCCCGACTCCCCCATACGCAGTATTTT. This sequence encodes CASSPRLPHTQYF.

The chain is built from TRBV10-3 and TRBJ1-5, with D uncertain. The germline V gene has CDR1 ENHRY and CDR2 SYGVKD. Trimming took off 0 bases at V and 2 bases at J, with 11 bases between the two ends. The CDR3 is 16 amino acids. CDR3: CAISESMGAGNQPQHF. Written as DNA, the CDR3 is TGTGCCATCAGTGAGTCGATGGGTGCAGGCAATCAGCCCCAGCATTTT.

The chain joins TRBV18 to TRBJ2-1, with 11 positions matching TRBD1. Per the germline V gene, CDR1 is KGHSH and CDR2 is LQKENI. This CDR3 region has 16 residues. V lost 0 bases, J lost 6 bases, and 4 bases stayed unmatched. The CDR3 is CASSPPDRGLRNEQFF. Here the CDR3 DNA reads TGTGCCAGCTCACCACCGGACAGGGGGCTGCGCAATGAGCAGTTCTTC.

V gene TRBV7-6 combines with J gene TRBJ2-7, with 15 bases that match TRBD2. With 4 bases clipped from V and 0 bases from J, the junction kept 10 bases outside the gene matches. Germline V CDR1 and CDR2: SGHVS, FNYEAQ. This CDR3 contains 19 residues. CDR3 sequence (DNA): TGTGCCAGCAGCTCCTGGGGGACTAGCGGGGGGCCGAGCTCCTACGAGCAGTACTTC. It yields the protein CASSSWGTSGGPSSYEQYF.

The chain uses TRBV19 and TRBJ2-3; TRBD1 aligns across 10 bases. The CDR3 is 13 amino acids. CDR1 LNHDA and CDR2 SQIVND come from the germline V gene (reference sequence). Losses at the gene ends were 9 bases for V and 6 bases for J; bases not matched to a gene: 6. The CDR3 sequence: CARLGQGSDTQYF. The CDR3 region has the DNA TGTGCCAGGCTGGGACAGGGGTCGGATACGCAGTATTTT. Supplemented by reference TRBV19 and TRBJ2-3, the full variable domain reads DGGITQSPKYLFRKEGQNVTLSCEQNLNHDAMYWYRQDPGQGLRLIYYSQIVNDFQKGDIAEGYSVSREKKESFPLTVTSAQKNPTAFYLCARLGQGSDTQYFGPGTRLTVL.

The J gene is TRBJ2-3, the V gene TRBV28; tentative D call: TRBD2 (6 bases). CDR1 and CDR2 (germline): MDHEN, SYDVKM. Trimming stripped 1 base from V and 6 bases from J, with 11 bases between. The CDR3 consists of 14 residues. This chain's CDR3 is CASSLFPSGDTQYF. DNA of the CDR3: TGTGCCAGCAGTTTATTCCCCAGCGGGGATACGCAGTATTTT.

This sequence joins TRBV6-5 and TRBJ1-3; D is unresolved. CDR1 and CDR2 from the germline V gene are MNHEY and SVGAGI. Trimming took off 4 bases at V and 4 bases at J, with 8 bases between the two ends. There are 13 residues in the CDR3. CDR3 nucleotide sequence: TGTGCCAGCAGTTTCTCTGACGGAAACACCATATATTTT. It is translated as CASSFSDGNTIYF.

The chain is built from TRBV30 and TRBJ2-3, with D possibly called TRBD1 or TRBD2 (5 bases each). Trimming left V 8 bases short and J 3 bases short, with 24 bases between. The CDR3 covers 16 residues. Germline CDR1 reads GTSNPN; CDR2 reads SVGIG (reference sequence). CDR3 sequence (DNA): TGTGCCGGGGACCCCGAAGACAAGGGTGGGACAGATACGCAGTATTTT. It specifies CAGDPEDKGGTDTQYF.

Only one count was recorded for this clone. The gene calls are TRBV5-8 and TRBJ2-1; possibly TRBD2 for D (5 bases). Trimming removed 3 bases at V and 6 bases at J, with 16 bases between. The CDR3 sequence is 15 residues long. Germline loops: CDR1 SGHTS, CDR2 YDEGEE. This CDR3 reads CASSSTRRAFNEQFF. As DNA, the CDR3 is TGTGCCAGCAGCTCTACCCGGCGGGCTTTCAATGAGCAGTTCTTC.

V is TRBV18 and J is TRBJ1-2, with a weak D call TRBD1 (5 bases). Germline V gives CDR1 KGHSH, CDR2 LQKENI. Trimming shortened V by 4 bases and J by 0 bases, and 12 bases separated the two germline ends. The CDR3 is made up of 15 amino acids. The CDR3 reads CASSLGDASNYGYTF. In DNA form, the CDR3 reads TGTGCCAGCTCACTTGGGGACGCCTCTAACTATGGCTACACCTTC.

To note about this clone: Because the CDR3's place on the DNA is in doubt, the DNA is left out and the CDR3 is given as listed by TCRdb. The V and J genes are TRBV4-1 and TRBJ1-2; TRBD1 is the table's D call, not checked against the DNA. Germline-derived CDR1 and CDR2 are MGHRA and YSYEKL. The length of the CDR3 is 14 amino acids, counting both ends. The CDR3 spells CASSHWGQGALCSF.